The next 20 T cell receptor beta chains were all read from a single sample in a study of radiotherapy plus CTLA-4 blockade in lung cancer. Measured with immunoSEQ multiplex PCR; TCRdb has only the in-frame clones, and not every one. Of about 45,000 clones detected, roughly 59% appear once; the ten largest clones hold approximately 17%. Sequenced here: peripheral blood, sampled from a patient treated with radiotherapy plus ipilimumab. These receptor sequences come from a human donor with non-small cell lung cancer who had a partial response to radiotherapy plus ipilimumab.

The chain links TRBV4-1 to TRBJ2-7; 8 positions agree with TRBD1. With V trimmed by 1 base and J by 0 bases, 5 bases remained unmatched. This CDR3 is built from 16 residues. In germline, CDR1 is MGHRA, CDR2 YSYEKL. CDR3 sequence (DNA): TGCGCCAGCAGCCAAGGGGGAGACAGGGGCTCCTACGAGCAGTACTTC. Its protein is CASSQGGDRGSYEQYF.

V and J are TRBV5-4 and TRBJ2-1; D is undetermined. The germline V gene has CDR1 SGHNT and CDR2 YYREEE (reference sequence). V was cut by 0 bases and J by 0 bases, with 16 bases left in between. This CDR3 spans 18 amino acids. Written as DNA, the CDR3 is TGTGCCAGCAGCTTGGCCCGGAGTGAGACTTTCTCCTACAATGAGCAGTTCTTC. This gives the protein CASSLARSETFSYNEQFF.

The V gene is TRBV9, the J gene TRBJ2-5; 9 nucleotides agree with TRBD2. V was pared by 2 bases and J by 4 bases, with 3 bases of the junction left unmatched. The CDR3 runs to 14 residues. Germline V gives CDR1 SGDLS, CDR2 YYNGEE. The CDR3, as DNA: TGTGCCAGCAGCGTTAGCGGGAGCTCAGAGACCCAGTACTTC. It is translated as CASSVSGSSETQYF.

Of note for this clone: Other nucleotide sequences in the sample specify the same CDR3. The rearrangement uses TRBV25-1 and TRBJ2-2; tentatively, D is TRBD1 (5 bases). CDR1 and CDR2 from the germline V gene are MGHDK and SYGVNS. CDR3 size: 13 residues. V was shortened by 3 bases and J by 6 bases, with 8 bases between the two germline ends. In DNA, the CDR3 is TGTGCCAGCAGTGACAGGGTAGCCGGGGAGCTGTTTTTT. Its protein product is CASSDRVAGELFF. The whole variable domain, filled in from reference TRBV25-1 and TRBJ2-2, reads EADIYQTPRYLVIGTGKKITLECSQTMGHDKMYWYQQDPGMELHLIHYSYGVNSTEKGDLSSESTVSRIRTEHFPLTLESARPSHTSQYLCASSDRVAGELFFGEGSRLTVL.

This clone was counted only a few times. The chain combines TRBV11-2 with TRBJ2-2; D gene ambiguous. V gave up 4 bases and J gave up 4 bases, with 13 bases separating them. The CDR3 totals 15 residues. The germline CDR1 and CDR2 sequences are SGHAT and FQNNGV. The CDR3 DNA is TGTGCCAGCAGCTCGACTGGCCTTGCCACCGGGGAGCTGTTTTTT. This codes for CASSSTGLATGELFF.

The chain recombines TRBV6-5 with TRBJ2-2; 8 bases align to TRBD2. With V trimmed by 4 bases and J by 3 bases, 4 bases remained unmatched. The germline V gene has CDR1 MNHEY and CDR2 SVGAGI. The CDR3 has 15 residues. CDR3 nucleotides: TGTGCCAGCAGTTCCGGGAGGGCGGACACCGGGGAGCTGTTTTTT. It encodes CASSSGRADTGELFF.

The chain combines TRBV7-3 with TRBJ2-1; TRBD2 is a possible D gene (5 bases). The CDR3 consists of 14 residues. V was trimmed by 5 bases and J by 8 bases, leaving 16 bases between them. CDR1 is SGHTA, CDR2 FQGTGA, per germline. CDR3 DNA sequence: TGTGCCAGCAGCCCCCGGCGGAGCGGCGATGAGCAGTTCTTC. It encodes CASSPRRSGDEQFF.

The chain links TRBV9 to TRBJ2-3, with 10 bases that match TRBD2. V was pared by 0 bases and J by 2 bases, with 9 bases of the junction left unmatched. Germline lookup yields CDR1 SGDLS and CDR2 YYNGEE. The CDR3 runs 18 residues. CDR3 bases: TGTGCCAGCAGCGTAGAATCTCGGACTAGCGGACCCACAGATACGCAGTATTTT. Translated, it gives CASSVESRTSGPTDTQYF.

The gene calls are TRBV7-8 and TRBJ1-4, with a tentative D call TRBD1 (6 bases). Trimming took off 4 bases at V and 15 bases at J, with 18 bases between the two ends. CDR1 SGHVS and CDR2 FQNEAQ come from the germline V gene. There are 13 residues in the CDR3. Here the CDR3 DNA reads TGTGCCAGCAGCTGGGGACATCCGGAGGAGGTGTTTTTT. Protein product: CASSWGHPEEVFF. The whole variable domain, remainder taken from reference TRBV7-8 and TRBJ1-4, is GAGVSQSPRYKVAKRGQDVALRCDPISGHVSLFWYQQALGQGPEFLTYFQNEAQLDKSGLPSDRFFAERPEGSVSTLKIQRTQQEDSAVYLCASSWGHPEEVFFGSGTQLSVL.

The chain employs TRBV27 and TRBJ1-2; 8 bases map to TRBD1. The CDR3 extends over 19 amino acids. Germline V gives CDR1 MNHEY, CDR2 SMNVEV (reference sequence). V lost 3 bases, J lost 4 bases, and 19 bases stayed unmatched. The CDR3 bases are TGTGCCAGCAGTTTGCGATCCTTAGGCAGGGGGCTGAGTGGCTATGGCTACACCTTC. This gives the protein CASSLRSLGRGLSGYGYTF.

V usage is TRBV5-1 and J usage is TRBJ2-1; 7 nucleotides match TRBD1. Germline V gene data show CDR1 as SGHRS and CDR2 as YFSETQ. V shed 3 bases, J shed 7 bases, and the junction held 7 bases outside the gene matches. CDR3 length equals 14 residues. CDR3 sequence reads: CASSSQGSGNEQFF. CDR3 coding DNA: TGCGCCAGCAGCTCACAGGGGTCGGGTAATGAGCAGTTCTTC.

This clone was seen more than once but under ten times. The V gene is TRBV5-6, the J gene TRBJ2-3; D is perhaps TRBD2 (6 bases). V gave up 5 bases and J gave up 9 bases, with 22 bases separating them. CDR3 length equals 15 residues. Germline-derived CDR1 and CDR2 are SGHDT and YYEEEE. The CDR3: CASSRRDGGPGTQYF. The CDR3 nucleotides read TGTGCCAGCAGTAGGCGGGACGGAGGCCCCGGGACGCAGTATTTT. The entire variable domain, with the rest obtained from reference TRBV5-6 and TRBJ2-3, is as follows: DAGVTQSPTHLIKTRGQQVTLRCSPKSGHDTVSWYQQALGQGPQFIFQYYEEEERQRGNFPDRFSGHQFPNYSSELNVNALLLGDSALYLCASSRRDGGPGTQYFGPGTRLTVL.

This rearrangement joins TRBV30 to TRBJ2-7, with D perhaps matching TRBD1 (5 bases). Trimming stripped 2 bases from V and 2 bases from J, with 13 bases between. This CDR3 has 14 amino acids. Germline CDR1 is GTSNPN and CDR2 is SVGIG (reference sequence). The CDR3 nucleotides read TGTGCCTGGAGTCCAGGGTTGGGTACCTACGAGCAGTACTTC. Translated: CAWSPGLGTYEQYF.

The V gene is TRBV5-1, the J gene TRBJ2-7; 8 positions match TRBD1. The trim removed 4 bases at V and 3 bases at J, leaving 6 bases unmatched. Per the germline V gene, CDR1 is SGHRS and CDR2 is YFSETQ. This CDR3 has 14 amino acids. The CDR3: CASSERTGNYEQYF. For the CDR3, the DNA is TGCGCCAGCAGCGAGAGGACAGGGAACTACGAGCAGTACTTC.

The chain joins TRBV5-4 to TRBJ1-1; D is perhaps TRBD1 (5 bases). The germline V and J ends were trimmed by 4 bases and 0 bases, with 13 bases remaining between them. The CDR3 extends over 15 amino acids. The germline CDR1 and CDR2 sequences are SGHNT and YYREEE (reference sequence). CDR3 nucleotide sequence: TGTGCCAGCAGCCAAGCTCCGACAGTGAACACTGAAGCTTTCTTT. It specifies CASSQAPTVNTEAFF. Variable domain in full (rest from reference TRBV5-4 and TRBJ1-1): ETGVTQSPTHLIKTRGQQVTLRCSSQSGHNTVSWYQQALGQGPQFIFQYYREEENGRGNFPPRFSGLQFPNYSSELNVNALELDDSALYLCASSQAPTVNTEAFFGQGTRLTVV.

This clone was detected only once. The chain joins TRBV2 to TRBJ1-5; 11 nucleotides match TRBD1. Trimming took 9 bases from V and 7 from J; bases not matched to a gene: 5. CDR1 SNHLY and CDR2 FYNNEI come from the germline V gene. The CDR3 loop spans 13 amino acids. The CDR3 loop reads CARTGQGEQPQHF. CDR3 bases: TGTGCCAGGACGGGACAGGGGGAACAGCCCCAGCATTTT. The entire variable domain, with the rest obtained from reference TRBV2 and TRBJ1-5, is as follows: EPEVTQTPSHQVTQMGQEVILRCVPISNHLYFYWYRQILGQKVEFLVSFYNNEISEKSEIFDDQFSVERPDGSNFTLKIRSTKLEDSAMYFCARTGQGEQPQHFGDGTRLSIL.

The chain employs TRBV5-1 and TRBJ1-6; 7 positions match TRBD1. Germline trimming cut 5 bases from V and 5 bases from J; bases unmatched to any gene: 4. CDR3 length: 14 amino acids. Per the germline V gene, CDR1 is SGHRS and CDR2 is YFSETQ. The chain's CDR3 is CASRTGNNNSPLHF. The CDR3 DNA reads TGCGCCAGCAGGACAGGGAATAATAATTCACCCCTCCACTTT.

This clone has just a few counts. As DNA, the CDR3 is TGCAGCGTTGAAGCAAGTTATCGGACAGAGGGCTCCTACGAGCAGTACTTC. Translated, it gives CSVEASYRTEGSYEQYF. The V gene is TRBV29-1, the J gene TRBJ2-7, with a tentative D call TRBD1 (6 bases). This CDR3 has 17 amino acids. Germline assignment: CDR1 SQVTM and CDR2 ANQGSEA. Trimming left V 1 base short and J 0 bases short, with 19 bases between.

The chain employs TRBV6-6 and TRBJ1-1; D is undetermined. Trimming removed 7 bases at V and 1 base at J, with 13 bases between. Looked up from germline, CDR1 is MNHNY and CDR2 is SVGAGI (reference sequence). The CDR3 is 14 residues long. The CDR3 bases are TGTGCCAGCACCGATACGGGAAAGAACACTGAAGCTTTCTTT. Protein product: CASTDTGKNTEAFF.

The chain uses TRBV5-6 and TRBJ2-4; 10 positions agree with TRBD1. With 3 bases clipped from V and 7 bases from J, the junction kept 4 bases outside the gene matches. Germline CDR1 reads SGHDT; CDR2 reads YYEEEE. CDR3 length equals 14 residues. The CDR3 coding sequence is TGTGCCAGCAGCTCAGCGGACAGGGGGAACATTCAGTACTTC. It codes for CASSSADRGNIQYF.